This T cell receptor (beta chain) was observed in a study of blood T cells in healthy people across ages. The study, taken as a whole, reports: With naive T cell percentage, TCR beta diversity showed a strong correlation.

With regard to this clonotype: The antigen is undetermined.

The junction had 8 bases not matched to a gene; V was cut back by 5 bases and J by 4 bases. The CDR3 is made up of 16 amino acids. CDR1 and CDR2 from the germline V gene are SGHTA and FQGNSA. The use of a sample-barcoded 5' primer and a J-beta primer mix characterized a second PCR of roughly 6 to 11 cycles. TCRdb re-analysed the 5' RACE reads in MiXCR, keeping a single row per CDR3 protein. This sample has 1.5 million to 2 million distinct CDR3 sequences, with 49% found just once. The chain joins TRBV7-2 to TRBJ2-3; 11 bases match TRBD2. The sample was blood. This clonotype was obtained from a woman aged 40 to 50 in good health. The CDR3 bases are TGTGCCAGCAGCCGGGCGTATAGCGGGGGGGCAGATACGCAGTATTTT. It is translated as CASSRAYSGGADTQYF.